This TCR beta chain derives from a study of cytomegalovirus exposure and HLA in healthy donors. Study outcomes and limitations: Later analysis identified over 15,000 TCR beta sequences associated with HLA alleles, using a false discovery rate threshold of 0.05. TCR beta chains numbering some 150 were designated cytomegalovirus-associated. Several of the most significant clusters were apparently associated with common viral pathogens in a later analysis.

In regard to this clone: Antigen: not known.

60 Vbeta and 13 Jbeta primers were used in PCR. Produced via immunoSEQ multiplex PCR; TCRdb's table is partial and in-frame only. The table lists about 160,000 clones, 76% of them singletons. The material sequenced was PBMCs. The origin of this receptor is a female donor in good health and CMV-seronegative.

In DNA form, the CDR3 reads TGTGCCAGCAGCAAGACGTTCCCCGGGACTAAGAACACCGGGGAGCTGTTTTTT. It translates to CASSKTFPGTKNTGELFF. The chain links TRBV14 to TRBJ2-2, with 7 bases identical to TRBD2. The CDR3 has 18 residues. V was clipped by 5 bases and J by 1 base; unmatched bases: 13. Germline assignment: CDR1 SGHDN and CDR2 FVKESK.